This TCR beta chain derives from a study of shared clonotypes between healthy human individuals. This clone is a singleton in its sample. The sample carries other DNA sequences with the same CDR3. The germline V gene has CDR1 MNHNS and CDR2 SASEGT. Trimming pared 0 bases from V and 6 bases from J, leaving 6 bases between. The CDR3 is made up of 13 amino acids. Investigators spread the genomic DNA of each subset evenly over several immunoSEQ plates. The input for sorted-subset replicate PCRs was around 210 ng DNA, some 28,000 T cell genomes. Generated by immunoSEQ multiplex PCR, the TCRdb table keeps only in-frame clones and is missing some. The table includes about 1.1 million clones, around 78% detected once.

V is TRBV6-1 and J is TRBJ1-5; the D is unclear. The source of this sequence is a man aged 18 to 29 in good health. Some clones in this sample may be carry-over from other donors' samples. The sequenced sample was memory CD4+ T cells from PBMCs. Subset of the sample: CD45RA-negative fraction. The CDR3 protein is CASSEARSQPQHF. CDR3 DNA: TGTGCCAGCAGTGAAGCGAGGAGTCAGCCCCAGCATTTT.